The clone carrying this TCR beta chain came up a few times. The antigen is unknown. It may be a read error: a sequence one base away is much more abundant. This entry is derived from a study of human T cells and chemical hapten exposure. Time point reported: pre-sensitization, week 0. Treatment denoted: therapeutic diphenylcyclopropenone sensitization with weekly scalp DPC. Researchers sampled blood before each patch test went on. The CDR3 spans 13 residues. J gave up 5 bases and V 4 bases, and 4 bases lay outside the gene matches. CDR1 and CDR2 (germline): MGHDK, SYGVNS. Study-wide findings and caveats: There were significantly more large CDR3 similarity clusters among expanded TCRs than among controls.

Individual cDNA molecules each carried unique molecular identifiers attached by the library. TCRdb fed the RACE reads into MiXCR, producing one record per CDR3 protein. The table shows 380,000 or so distinct CDR3 sequences, with approximately 5.8% occurring only once. J is TRBJ2-7 and V is TRBV25-1; 8 bases match TRBD1. This TCR came from a woman under 30 with alopecia areata. Some clones in this sample may be carry-over from other donors' samples. The starting material was whole blood, obtained in connection with sensitization to the hapten diphenylcyclopropenone (DPC). The CDR3 here is CASSVQGVNEQYF. For the CDR3, the DNA is TGTGCCAGCAGTGTACAGGGGGTCAACGAGCAGTACTTC.